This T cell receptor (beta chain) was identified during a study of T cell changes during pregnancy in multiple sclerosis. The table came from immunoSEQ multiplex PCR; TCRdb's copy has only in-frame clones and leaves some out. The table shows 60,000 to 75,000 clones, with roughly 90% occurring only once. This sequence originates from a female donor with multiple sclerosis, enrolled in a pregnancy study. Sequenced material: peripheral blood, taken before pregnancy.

Written as DNA, the CDR3 is TGTGCCTGGAGCCAACAAGCAGGGGGCTGGGGCTACACCTTC. This encodes CAWSQQAGGWGYTF. V gene TRBV30 combines with J gene TRBJ1-2, with TRBD1 matching over 8 bases. The CDR3 is 14 amino acids. The V gene end was trimmed by 3 bases and the J gene end by 8 bases; junction bases not matched to a gene: 11. The germline V gene encodes CDR1 GTSNPN and CDR2 SVGIG (reference sequence).